This T cell receptor beta chain was retrieved from a study of shared clonotypes between healthy human individuals. The germline CDR1 and CDR2 sequences are SGHNT and YYREEE (reference sequence). CDR3 size: 14 residues. V was cut by 2 bases and J by 1 base, with 9 bases left in between. Sequencing was performed with immunoSEQ multiplex PCR; in TCRdb, only in-frame clones are kept and a portion is missing. The sample comprises 450,000 to 550,000 clones, 70% to 80% of which are singletons, and 13% rests with the top ten. The rearrangement joins TRBV5-4 to TRBJ1-1; a weak D match, TRBD1 (5 bases). This TCR came from a middle-aged woman in good health. Some clones in this sample may be carry-over from other donors' samples. The sequenced sample consisted of PBMCs. Here the CDR3 DNA reads TGTGCCAGCAGCTTCCGGGGCGGGAACACTGAAGCTTTCTTT. It is translated as CASSFRGGNTEAFF.